The 23 T cell receptor beta chains reported below all come from one sample, sequenced in a study of T cell repertoires in cytomegalovirus infection. TCRdb itself ran the reads through MiXCR, one entry per CDR3 protein. In the table there are tens of thousands of distinct CDR3 sequences, around 20% of which are singletons. Their antigen targets remain unknown. This specimen was CD8+ T cells from cultured PBMCs, taken from culture after CMV antigen stimulation. The receptors here all came from a human donor in good health (CMV status not recorded). Some clones in this sample may be carry-over from other donors' samples.

In its sample, this clonotype was seen a few times. The chain recombines TRBV27 with TRBJ2-3; D is ambiguous. V was clipped by 2 bases and J by 4 bases, with 10 bases between them. This CDR3 region has 14 residues. Per the germline V gene, CDR1 is MNHEY and CDR2 is SMNVEV (reference sequence). The CDR3 bases are TGTGCCAGCAGTTTAATCCCTAACCCAGATACGCAGTATTTT. Its translation is CASSLIPNPDTQYF.

This clonotype was seen at least ten times. The V call is TRBV11-1, the J call TRBJ2-1; 7 bases align to TRBD2. Germline lookup yields CDR1 SGHAT and CDR2 FQDESV (reference sequence). V shed 2 bases, J shed 3 bases, and the junction held 10 bases outside the gene matches. The CDR3 consists of 17 residues. CDR3: CASSLTVGEGLYNEQFF. The CDR3 bases are TGTGCCAGCAGCTTAACGGTGGGGGAGGGCCTCTACAATGAGCAGTTCTTC.

This clonotype has only a few counts. V usage is TRBV7-2 and J usage is TRBJ2-7; 10 bases map to TRBD2. Trimming at V came to 4 bases and at J to 4 bases, leaving 4 bases not matched to a gene. CDR1 SGHTA and CDR2 FQGNSA come from the germline V gene. The CDR3 length is 14 residues. The CDR3 DNA sequence: TGTGCCAGCAGCTCACTAGCGGGAAGTTACGAGCAGTACTTC. Translating it yields CASSSLAGSYEQYF.

The gene calls are TRBV7-6 and TRBJ2-5; tentative D call: TRBD1 (6 bases). V was pared by 1 base and J by 2 bases, with 11 bases between. The CDR3 is 15 amino acids. CDR1 and CDR2 (germline): SGHVS, FNYEAQ. The CDR3 DNA follows: TGTGCCAGCAGCTTAGAAGGGACACTTCAAGAGACCCAGTACTTC. It yields the protein CASSLEGTLQETQYF.

This clonotype has a handful of counts. The CDR3 bases are TGTGCCAGTAGTCGAAACAGCATTGAAGCTTTCTTT. Its translation: CASSRNSIEAFF. This chain connects TRBV19 to TRBJ1-1; D remains ambiguous. This CDR3 is built from 12 residues. V lost 5 bases and J 7 bases, leaving 11 bases between the germline ends. Germline V gives CDR1 LNHDA, CDR2 SQIVND (reference sequence).

By its share, this clonotype is medium-sized. The chain links TRBV6-1 to TRBJ1-1; 11 bases are a match to TRBD1. The V gene end was trimmed by 4 bases and the J gene end by 5 bases; junction bases not matched to a gene: 3. This CDR3 has 14 residues. CDR1 and CDR2 from the germline V gene are MNHNS and SASEGT. DNA for the CDR3: TGTGCCAGCAGTGCCGGGACAGGGGGGACTGAAGCTTTCTTT. Amino acid sequence: CASSAGTGGTEAFF.

The CDR3 loop is CASSPVGGMNGYTF. Here the CDR3 DNA reads TGCGCCAGCAGCCCAGTGGGGGGTATGAATGGCTACACCTTC. The J gene is TRBJ1-2, the V gene TRBV4-3, with a weak D call TRBD1 (5 bases). Germline V CDR1 and CDR2: LGHNA, YSLEER. The V end lost 4 bases, the J end lost 6 bases, and 15 bases lay between the germline ends. The CDR3 length is 14 residues.

The rearrangement uses TRBV11-2 and TRBJ2-7, with D perhaps TRBD1 or TRBD2 (5 bases each). The CDR3 is 16 amino acids. Germline V gene data show CDR1 as SGHAT and CDR2 as FQNNGV. Trimming cost V 6 bases and J 0 bases, with 18 bases left between them. CDR3 sequence reads: CASRAPGTASSYEQYF. The CDR3 DNA is TGTGCCAGCAGAGCTCCCGGGACGGCAAGCTCCTACGAGCAGTACTTC.

This chain's CDR3 is CASSLPGQASYEQYF. The DNA for the CDR3 is TGTGCCAGCAGCCTTCCGGGACAGGCTTCCTACGAGCAGTACTTC. This chain links TRBV7-2 with TRBJ2-7, with 8 bases fitting TRBD1. This CDR3 spans 15 amino acids. Trimming cost V 5 bases and J 1 base; bases outside gene matches: 7. CDR1 and CDR2 (germline): SGHTA, FQGNSA. Based on the CDR3 plus reference TRBV7-2 and TRBJ2-7, the full variable domain is GAGVSQSPSNKVTEKGKDVELRCDPISGHTALYWYRQSLGQGLEFLIYFQGNSAPDKSGLPSDRFSAERTGGSVSTLTIQRTQQEDSAVYLCASSLPGQASYEQYFGPGTRLTVT.

This clonotype has just a few counts. The chain recombines TRBV19 with TRBJ1-1; no clear D. The CDR3 covers 15 residues. Trimming stripped 0 bases from V and 2 bases from J, with 10 bases between. Germline V gene data show CDR1 as LNHDA and CDR2 as SQIVND (reference sequence). CDR3 in DNA: TGTGCCAGTAGTATAGATGTTGCAGGAAACACTGAAGCTTTCTTT. It specifies CASSIDVAGNTEAFF.

This clonotype came up a few times. CDR3 sequence: CASSSTGNNEQFF. The CDR3 region has the DNA TGTGCCAGCAGCTCGACAGGTAACAATGAGCAGTTCTTC. The genes are TRBV7-3 and TRBJ2-1; D might be TRBD1 (6 bases). The CDR3 sequence is 13 residues long. V was trimmed by 4 bases and J by 5 bases, leaving 9 bases between them. Germline assignment: CDR1 SGHTA and CDR2 FQGTGA.

This clonotype was seen a few times. CDR3 DNA sequence: TGCAGTGCTGGACAGGGGCCCACTGAAGCTTTCTTT. As protein: CSAGQGPTEAFF. The chain joins TRBV20-1 to TRBJ1-1; 9 nucleotides line up with TRBD1. Looked up from germline, CDR1 is DFQATT and CDR2 is SNEGSKA (reference sequence). V lost 5 bases, J lost 4 bases, and 2 bases stayed unmatched. CDR3 length equals 12 residues.

The chain recombines TRBV6-6 with TRBJ1-2, with 8 positions matching TRBD1. J lost 7 bases, V lost 7 bases, and 8 bases had no gene match. The CDR3 runs to 13 residues. Germline lookup yields CDR1 MNHNY and CDR2 SVGAGI (reference sequence). CDR3 loop: CASTGGTGPGYTF. Here the CDR3 DNA reads TGTGCCAGCACCGGCGGGACAGGTCCTGGCTACACCTTC.

This clonotype occurred a few times. The rearrangement links TRBV7-9 to TRBJ1-1; TRBD1 aligns across 8 bases. V was clipped by 8 bases and J by 2 bases; unmatched bases: 4. The CDR3 has 13 residues. Germline assignment: CDR1 SEHNR and CDR2 FQNEAQ (reference sequence). The chain's CDR3 is CASVQGGNTEAFF. The CDR3 DNA reads as TGTGCCAGCGTACAGGGGGGTAACACTGAAGCTTTCTTT.

The chain uses TRBV27 and TRBJ2-3; D is uncertain. The germline V and J ends were trimmed by 0 bases and 4 bases, with 2 bases remaining between them. Looked up from germline, CDR1 is MNHEY and CDR2 is SMNVEV (reference sequence). The CDR3 has 12 residues. The CDR3 region has the DNA TGTGCCAGCAGTTTATCGTCAGATACGCAGTATTTT. This sequence encodes CASSLSSDTQYF.

This clonotype showed up just a few times. The CDR3 DNA reads as TGTGCCAGCGATTCGGCGACATCCTACGAGCAGTACTTC. It encodes CASDSATSYEQYF. The gene calls are TRBV7-9 and TRBJ2-7, with D unclear. The ends were cut back, 8 bases at V and 1 base at J, with 12 bases in the middle. The CDR3 has 13 residues. The germline CDR1 and CDR2 sequences are SEHNR and FQNEAQ (reference sequence). Drawing the rest from reference TRBV7-9 and TRBJ2-7, the complete variable domain is DTGVSQNPRHKITKRGQNVTFRCDPISEHNRLYWYRQTLGQGPEFLTYFQNEAQLEKSRLLSDRFSAERPKGSFSTLEIQRTEQGDSAMYLCASDSATSYEQYFGPGTRLTVT.

The table lists this clonotype with a few counts. CDR3 loop: CSARTGTQYF. CDR3 DNA: TGCAGTGCAAGGACCGGGACCCAGTACTTC. V and J are TRBV20-1 and TRBJ2-5, with unresolved D. Germline lookup yields CDR1 DFQATT and CDR2 SNEGSKA (reference sequence). This CDR3 comprises 10 residues. V lost 6 bases to trimming and J lost 7 bases, with 9 bases between them.

A few counts support this clonotype. The chain combines TRBV7-2 with TRBJ2-7, with D unclear. CDR1 is SGHTA and CDR2 is FQGNSA in the germline V gene. This CDR3 spans 13 amino acids. Between the trimmed V and J ends, which lost 5 bases and 3 bases, there was a span of 11 bases. The CDR3 spells CASSPVPFYEQYF. Written as DNA, the CDR3 is TGTGCCAGCAGCCCCGTTCCGTTCTACGAGCAGTACTTC.

This clonotype rates as medium-sized. The V and J genes are TRBV12-5 and TRBJ1-2, with 7 bases lining up with TRBD1. Germline assignment: CDR1 LGHNT and CDR2 FRNRAP. J gave up 6 bases and V 4 bases, and 8 bases lay outside the gene matches. The length of the CDR3 is 14 residues. The CDR3 bases are TGTGCTAGTGGTTGGTTGGGGACAGACGATGGCTACACCTTC. Protein: CASGWLGTDDGYTF.

This chain uses TRBV7-2 with TRBJ1-4; D gene uncertain. Looked up from germline, CDR1 is SGHTA and CDR2 is FQGNSA. CDR3 length: 15 amino acids. With 5 bases removed from V and 1 base from J, the gap between germline ends came to 11 bases. The CDR3 DNA is TGTGCCAGCAGCATTCTACCTGTAACTAATGAAAAACTGTTTTTT. It yields the protein CASSILPVTNEKLFF.

V gene TRBV19 combines with J gene TRBJ2-7; possibly TRBD2 for D (7 bases). CDR3 size: 14 residues. Germline CDR1 is LNHDA and CDR2 is SQIVND (reference sequence). V lost 9 bases and J lost 2, with 17 bases in between. The CDR3 here is CASRGQRGPYEQYF. The DNA for the CDR3 is TGTGCCAGCCGTGGACAGCGGGGACCCTACGAGCAGTACTTC.

J is TRBJ2-7 and V is TRBV27; a possible D gene is TRBD2 (7 bases). V was shortened by 3 bases and J by 6 bases, with 12 bases between the two germline ends. Germline assignment: CDR1 MNHEY and CDR2 SMNVEV (reference sequence). This CDR3 region has 13 residues. The CDR3 sequence: CASSLGGAREQYF. The CDR3 DNA sequence: TGTGCCAGCAGTTTGGGGGGGGCTCGCGAGCAGTACTTC.

This sequence joins TRBV7-2 and TRBJ1-6; a weak D match, TRBD1 (6 bases). The V gene's germline CDR1 is SGHTA and CDR2 FQGNSA. Trimming pared 7 bases from V and 4 bases from J, leaving 14 bases between. The CDR3 is 15 amino acids. Here the CDR3 DNA reads TGTGCCAGCAACCAGGACAGCTTTTATAATTCACCCCTCCACTTT. Translating gives CASNQDSFYNSPLHF. The variable domain in full, with the rest retrieved from reference TRBV7-2 and TRBJ1-6, is GAGVSQSPSNKVTEKGKDVELRCDPISGHTALYWYRQSLGQGLEFLIYFQGNSAPDKSGLPSDRFSAERTGGSVSTLTIQRTQQEDSAVYLCASNQDSFYNSPLHFGNGTRLTVT.